This TCR beta chain is from a study of shared clonotypes between healthy human individuals. The ends were cut back, 5 bases at V and 0 bases at J, with 8 bases in the middle. The V gene's germline CDR1 is GTSNPN and CDR2 SVGIG (reference sequence). The CDR3 spans 13 residues. This clone was observed a single time. Antigen specificity is unknown. The table came from immunoSEQ multiplex PCR; TCRdb's copy has only in-frame clones and leaves some out. The sample has over 2 million clones, approximately 90% seen once. Study results and caveats: Approximately 5% was the fraction of naive CD4 clonotypes found shared across a handful of donors. Non-shared clonotypes showed lower generation probabilities than clonotypes common to all four donors.

This receptor was obtained from a man younger than 35 in good health. Some clones in this sample may be carry-over from other donors' samples. This rearrangement joins TRBV30 to TRBJ1-3; D is unresolved. Sequenced input: naive CD4+ T cells from PBMCs. Subset reported: CD45RA+ positively selected. This CDR3 is CAWDRSSGNTIYF. In DNA form, the CDR3 reads TGTGCCTGGGACCGCAGCTCTGGAAACACCATATATTTT.